The clone carrying this T cell receptor (beta chain) has just one count. The sample is drawn from a study of cytomegalovirus exposure and HLA in healthy donors. The wider study: As released early, the data held roughly 85 million unique TCRs from HLA-typed donors.

Use of 60 Vbeta and 13 Jbeta primers characterized the PCR. Using immunoSEQ multiplex PCR, the repertoire was profiled, and TCRdb retains in-frame clones only, with some absent. The data show tens of thousands of clones, around 70% seen once. Germline lookup yields CDR1 MNHEY and CDR2 SMNVEV (reference sequence). V was clipped by 7 bases and J by 7 bases; unmatched bases: 6. This CDR3 spans 14 amino acids. The chain recombines TRBV27 with TRBJ2-2; 10 nucleotides agree with TRBD1. This clonotype originated in a man aged 35 to 55 in good health and CMV-seropositive. The sequencing input was PBMCs. The DNA of the CDR3 is TGTGCCAGCAACCCGACAGGGGGCCACGGGGAGCTGTTTTTT. Protein: CASNPTGGHGELFF.